Shown below are 28 T cell receptor beta chains from a single sample sequenced in a study of T cell repertoires in cytomegalovirus infection. Via MiXCR, TCRdb re-called the reads, giving one row per CDR3 protein. The sample yields almost 550,000 distinct CDR3 sequences, approximately 15% seen once. Sequencing was performed on CD8+ T cells from PBMCs. The receptors come from a human donor in good health (CMV status not recorded). Some clones in this sample may be carry-over from other donors' samples.

This clonotype was seen at least ten times. The chain couples TRBV27 to TRBJ2-7; D gene ambiguous. With 5 bases removed from V and 2 bases from J, the gap between germline ends came to 13 bases. Per the germline V gene, CDR1 is MNHEY and CDR2 is SMNVEV (reference sequence). The CDR3 consists of 14 residues. CDR3: CASSPLGVTYEQYF. The CDR3 nucleotides read TGTGCCAGCAGTCCTCTTGGGGTTACCTACGAGCAGTACTTC.

This clonotype was found many times. V usage is TRBV27 and J usage is TRBJ2-7; 7 bases are a match to TRBD1. Trimming at V came to 2 bases and at J to 3 bases, leaving 7 bases not matched to a gene. Per the germline V gene, CDR1 is MNHEY and CDR2 is SMNVEV (reference sequence). This CDR3 is built from 15 residues. CDR3 in DNA: TGTGCCAGCAGTTTAACCCCGGGACAGTTCTACGAGCAGTACTTC. It encodes CASSLTPGQFYEQYF.

This clonotype was counted many times. The chain links TRBV10-3 to TRBJ1-2, with D tentatively TRBD1 (5 bases). There are 15 residues in the CDR3. CDR1 and CDR2 from the germline V gene are ENHRY and SYGVKD. V lost 3 bases and J lost 7, with 18 bases in between. The CDR3 sequence is CAISDSTVGLPGYTF. CDR3 nucleotides: TGTGCCATCAGTGACTCGACAGTGGGCTTGCCTGGCTACACCTTC.

This clonotype was observed a handful of times. The gene calls are TRBV2 and TRBJ1-1; D is unclear. V was pared by 4 bases and J by 7 bases, with 4 bases between. The CDR3 extends over 10 amino acids. Germline V gene sequence: CDR1 SNHLY, CDR2 FYNNEI. The CDR3 nucleotides are TGTGCCAGCAGTGGCCGTGAAGCTTTCTTT. Amino acid sequence: CASSGREAFF.

This clonotype was seen repeatedly, ten times or more. This chain's CDR3 is CASRSRLPGGSYNEQFF. CDR3 coding DNA: TGTGCCAGCAGATCGCGGTTGCCGGGGGGGTCCTACAATGAGCAGTTCTTC. The genes are TRBV27 and TRBJ2-1, with TRBD2 matching 8 bases. Germline V gene data show CDR1 as MNHEY and CDR2 as SMNVEV (reference sequence). V was pared by 6 bases and J by 1 base, with 11 bases of the junction left unmatched. The CDR3 sequence is 17 residues long.

This clonotype was seen more than once but under ten times. The gene calls are TRBV29-1 and TRBJ1-1; D gene ambiguous. V lost 7 bases, J lost 0 bases, and 9 bases lay in between. The germline V gene encodes CDR1 SQVTM and CDR2 ANQGSEA. This CDR3 has 12 residues. Here the CDR3 DNA reads TGCAGCGGGGGTCTTATGAACACTGAAGCTTTCTTT. Its protein product is CSGGLMNTEAFF.

Ten or more counts support this clonotype. The gene calls are TRBV12-3 or TRBV12-4 and TRBJ2-1; D ambiguous. Trimming shortened V by 3 bases and J by 5 bases, and 5 bases separated the two germline ends. The CDR3 has 12 residues. The CDR3 coding sequence is TGTGCCAGCAGTTTTGGGAACAATGAGCAGTTCTTC. This encodes CASSFGNNEQFF.

The chain combines TRBV9 with TRBJ1-6, with D uncertain. Per germline, CDR1 SGDLS and CDR2 YYNGEE. V was shortened by 0 bases and J by 4 bases, with 5 bases between the two germline ends. The length of the CDR3 is 14 residues. In DNA form, the CDR3 reads TGTGCCAGCAGCGTAGCTCCATATAATTCACCCCTCCACTTT. It codes for CASSVAPYNSPLHF.

The chain couples TRBV4-1 to TRBJ2-3; TRBD2 matches 7 bases. V lost 3 bases and J lost 5; bases outside the gene matches: 11. The CDR3 has 16 amino acids. Germline V gives CDR1 MGHRA, CDR2 YSYEKL. CDR3 residues: CASSQAGYSGGDTQYF. The CDR3, as DNA: TGCGCCAGCAGCCAGGCTGGGTATTCGGGGGGAGATACGCAGTATTTT.

This clonotype was seen repeatedly, ten times or more. The rearrangement links TRBV15 to TRBJ2-1; weak D call: TRBD2 (6 bases). CDR1 is LNHNV and CDR2 is YYDKDF in the germline V gene (reference sequence). Trimming stripped 5 bases from V and 9 bases from J, with 17 bases between. CDR3 length equals 14 residues. The CDR3 nucleotides read TGTGCCACCAGCCCGTGGCGGGATTTAAGTGAGCAGTTCTTC. It translates to CATSPWRDLSEQFF.

The rearrangement joins TRBV13 to TRBJ2-7; a weak D match, TRBD2 (6 bases). Germline V gene data show CDR1 as PRHDT and CDR2 as FYEKMQ (reference sequence). Trimming shortened V by 5 bases and J by 4 bases, and 18 bases separated the two germline ends. The CDR3 covers 15 residues. CDR3: CASSNGGTARYEQYF. DNA of the CDR3: TGTGCCAGCAGCAATGGGGGGACGGCGCGGTACGAGCAGTACTTC. Looking up the rest from reference TRBV13 and TRBJ2-7 gives the full variable domain: AAGVIQSPRHLIKEKRETATLKCYPIPRHDTVYWYQQGPGQDPQFLISFYEKMQSDKGSIPDRFSAQQFSDYHSELNMSSLELGDSALYFCASSNGGTARYEQYFGPGTRLTVT.

This clonotype was observed many times. The V gene is TRBV28, the J gene TRBJ1-1, with a weak D call TRBD1 (5 bases). Germline V CDR1 and CDR2: MDHEN, SYDVKM. V dropped 3 bases and J dropped 5 bases, with 19 bases sitting between them. This CDR3 region has 16 residues. The CDR3 DNA reads TGTGCCAGCAGTTTCAACATACAGGACTCAAGGACTGAAGCTTTCTTT. Its translation: CASSFNIQDSRTEAFF.

This clonotype was detected only a few times. CDR3 nucleotides: TGTGCCAGCAGGCGCGGACATAGCAACTATGGCTACACCTTC. Protein product: CASRRGHSNYGYTF. The rearrangement links TRBV6-5 to TRBJ1-2; D is possibly TRBD1 (5 bases). Trimming pared 6 bases from V and 2 bases from J, leaving 13 bases between. CDR1 and CDR2 from the germline V gene are MNHEY and SVGAGI. The CDR3 consists of 14 residues.

This clonotype was found many times. This chain uses TRBV7-9 with TRBJ2-2; 8 positions match TRBD1. The CDR3 covers 15 residues. The germline CDR1 and CDR2 sequences are SEHNR and FQNEAQ (reference sequence). J was trimmed by 7 bases and V by 4 bases; bases with no gene match: 8. CDR3 sequence: CASSSPGQANGELFF. CDR3 bases: TGTGCCAGCAGCTCGCCGGGACAGGCAAACGGGGAGCTGTTTTTT.

This sequence joins TRBV7-4 and TRBJ1-1, with 8 bases lining up with TRBD1. The V gene's germline CDR1 is SGHVT and CDR2 SQSDAQ. The J segment lost 5 bases and the V segment lost 3 bases, leaving 5 bases of the junction unmatched. The CDR3 covers 14 residues. This CDR3 is CASSFRDRQTEAFF. CDR3 nucleotides: TGTGCCAGCAGCTTCCGGGACAGGCAGACTGAAGCTTTCTTT.

This clonotype was observed a handful of times. DNA for the CDR3: TGTGCCAGCAGTTACTCTGGACAGGGGAAGTACAATGAGCAGTTCTTC. Amino acid sequence: CASSYSGQGKYNEQFF. The gene calls are TRBV6-6 and TRBJ2-1; 9 bases are a match to TRBD1. CDR1 and CDR2 (germline): MNHNY, SVGAGI (reference sequence). The junction had 4 bases not matched to a gene; V was cut back by 0 bases and J by 4 bases. The CDR3 consists of 16 residues.

In its sample, this clonotype was seen many times. This chain joins TRBV27 and TRBJ1-4, with 7 bases aligning to TRBD1. The germline V gene encodes CDR1 MNHEY and CDR2 SMNVEV (reference sequence). Unmatched junction bases numbered 1, after V lost 2 bases and J lost 4 bases. The CDR3 length is 14 residues. The CDR3 DNA sequence: TGTGCCAGCAGTTTAAACAGGGGTAATGAAAAACTGTTTTTT. Translated, it gives CASSLNRGNEKLFF.

This clonotype appeared a single time. One end of the junction is discordant with germline, which a read error may explain. Here the CDR3 DNA reads TGCGCAAGCAGCTTGGAGAGACTAGCGGGAATAAAGGAGCCGTTCTTC. Translating gives CASSLERLAGIKEPFF. The rearrangement links TRBV5-1 to TRBJ2-1; 11 bases are shared with TRBD2. CDR1 and CDR2 (germline): SGHRS, YFSETQ. This CDR3 is built from 16 residues.

As to this clonotype: A junction boundary mismatches the germline segment, possibly from a read error. This chain uses TRBV15 with TRBJ2-1; D possibly matches TRBD1 or TRBD2 (6 bases each). The germline V gene encodes CDR1 LNHNV and CDR2 YYDKDF (reference sequence). The CDR3 contains 14 residues. Here the CDR3 reads CATSRERGDNEQFF. CDR3 coding DNA: TGTGCCACCAGCAGGGAGAGGGGGGACAATGAGCAGTTCTTT.

Note on this clonotype: A much larger clonotype is one base distant, so this may be a read error. The V gene is TRBV28, the J gene TRBJ2-7; D might be TRBD2 (5 bases). CDR1 MDHEN and CDR2 SYDVKM come from the germline V gene. This CDR3 region has 14 residues. The CDR3 loop reads CASSTRTYTYEPYF. The CDR3 DNA is TGTGCCAGCAGTACCCGGACTTATACCTACGAGCCGTACTTC.

This clonotype was seen ten or more times. The genes are TRBV7-9 and TRBJ2-7; 10 nucleotides align to TRBD1. The CDR3 is 18 amino acids. V lost 5 bases, J lost 3 bases, and 16 bases stayed unmatched. Per germline, CDR1 SEHNR and CDR2 FQNEAQ (reference sequence). For the CDR3, the DNA is TGTGCCAGCAGCGTCCCGGGACAGGGGCCGCCTCTCCTCTACGAGCAGTACTTC. It specifies CASSVPGQGPPLLYEQYF.

This clonotype showed up many times. The CDR3 nucleotides are TGTGCCAGCAGCTTAATGTCCGGAGATACGCAGTATTTT. Translation: CASSLMSGDTQYF. This sequence joins TRBV7-3 and TRBJ2-3, with D uncertain. The CDR3 spans 13 residues. Germline values: CDR1 SGHTA, CDR2 FQGTGA. V was trimmed by 1 base and J by 5 bases, leaving 7 bases between them.

Ten or more counts support this clonotype. V usage is TRBV7-6 and J usage is TRBJ1-5, with a weak D call TRBD1 (6 bases). The germline V gene has CDR1 SGHVS and CDR2 FNYEAQ. V was shortened by 5 bases and J by 6 bases, with 14 bases between the two germline ends. The CDR3 spans 14 residues. CDR3 coding DNA: TGTGCCAGCAGCCCAGGGGCAGGGATTCAGCCCCAGCATTTT. Translation gives CASSPGAGIQPQHF.

This clonotype has a handful of counts. The rearrangement links TRBV9 to TRBJ2-2; D gene ambiguous. V lost 1 base to trimming and J lost 5 bases, with 6 bases between them. Germline CDR1 is SGDLS and CDR2 is YYNGEE. The CDR3 has 13 residues. DNA for the CDR3: TGTGCCAGCAGCGTAAAAAGGACCGGGGAGCTGTTTTTT. Protein sequence: CASSVKRTGELFF.

This clonotype was picked up many times. The V call is TRBV11-2, the J call TRBJ1-4; the match to TRBD1 covers 8 bases. The CDR3 contains 15 residues. Trimming removed 0 bases from V and 8 bases from J; junction bases left unmatched: 5. Germline CDR1 SGHAT, CDR2 FQNNGV. The DNA of the CDR3 is TGTGCCAGCAGCTTAGAACAGGGGGGACGAGAAAAACTGTTTTTT. Protein product: CASSLEQGGREKLFF.

The V gene is TRBV5-4, the J gene TRBJ1-1; the D is unclear. Per the germline V gene, CDR1 is SGHNT and CDR2 is YYREEE (reference sequence). V shed 3 bases and J shed 0 bases, with 12 bases lying between them. The CDR3 length is 15 residues. This chain's CDR3 is CASSSGRGVNTEAFF. Written as DNA, the CDR3 is TGTGCCAGCAGCTCAGGTCGGGGAGTGAACACTGAAGCTTTCTTT.

The V gene is TRBV27, the J gene TRBJ2-3; D possibly matches TRBD1 or TRBD2 (7 bases each). The CDR3 covers 13 residues. V gave up 10 bases and J gave up 2 bases, with 13 bases separating them. Per germline, CDR1 MNHEY and CDR2 SMNVEV (reference sequence). CDR3 in DNA: TGTGCCATCCAGGGGGGGTCCACAGATACGCAGTATTTT. Amino acids: CAIQGGSTDTQYF.

The V call is TRBV5-6, the J call TRBJ2-2; D not certain. Germline assignment: CDR1 SGHDT and CDR2 YYEEEE. V was pared by 5 bases and J by 3 bases, with 23 bases between. CDR3 length: 18 amino acids. The CDR3 DNA sequence: TGTGCCAGCAGTCCAAACCTTAACCGGGTTATCGACACCGGGGAGCTGTTTTTT. Encoded protein: CASSPNLNRVIDTGELFF.